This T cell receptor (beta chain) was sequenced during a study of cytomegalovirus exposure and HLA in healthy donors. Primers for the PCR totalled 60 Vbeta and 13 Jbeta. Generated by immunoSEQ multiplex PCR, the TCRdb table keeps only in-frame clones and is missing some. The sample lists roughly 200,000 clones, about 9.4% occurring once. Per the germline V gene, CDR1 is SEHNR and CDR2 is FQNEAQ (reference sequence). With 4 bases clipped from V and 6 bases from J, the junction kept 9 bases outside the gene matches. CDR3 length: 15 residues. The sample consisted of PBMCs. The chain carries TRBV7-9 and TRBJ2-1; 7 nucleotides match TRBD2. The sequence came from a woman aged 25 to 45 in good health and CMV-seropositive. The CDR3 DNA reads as TGTGCCAGCAGCTCCCGGACTAGTCGCCCCAATGAGCAGTTCTTC. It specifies CASSSRTSRPNEQFF.